This T cell receptor beta chain is drawn from a study of regulatory T cells in long-lasting Graves disease. The study's findings and limits: TRBV28, TRBJ1-2 and TRBJ2-5 were favored in persistent disease.

Specified time point: newly diagnosed GD, antithyroid drugs for less than 3 months. With RNA extracted from PBMCs as input, the TCR library was made. An endocrinology department in Xi'an, China, supplied the patients. V dropped 3 bases and J dropped 5 bases, with 23 bases sitting between them. The CDR3 consists of 18 residues. Germline values: CDR1 MDHEN, CDR2 SYDVKM. Both iRepertoire HTBI primers and Arm-PCR of CDR3 regions were used to build the TCR beta libraries. Via MiXCR, TCRdb re-called the multiplex PCR reads, giving one row per CDR3 protein. The table shows fewer than 650,000 distinct CDR3 sequences, with about 15% occurring only once. This clonotype was counted at least ten times. Antigen: not known. The data also belong to a second study, concerning T cells in Graves' hyperthyroidism and ophthalmopathy. From that second work: Most clonotypes expanded in the thyroid (above 0.001) were also present in blood.

This chain links TRBV28 with TRBJ2-1; TRBD2 is a possible D gene (6 bases). This TCR derives from a man aged 18 to 30 with Graves disease. The sequencing here drew on peripheral blood mononuclear cells (PBMCs), taken at new diagnosis, from a patient treated with antithyroid drugs. As DNA, the CDR3 is TGTGCCAGCAGTTTCACCTATTTAACGAGTAGCGGCGACAATGAGCAGTTCTTC. Translated, it gives CASSFTYLTSSGDNEQFF. Drawing the rest from reference TRBV28 and TRBJ2-1, the complete variable domain is DVKVTQSSRYLVKRTGEKVFLECVQDMDHENMFWYRQDPGLGLRLIYFSYDVKMKEKGDIPEGYSVSREKKERFSLILESASTNQTSMYLCASSFTYLTSSGDNEQFFGPGTRLTVL.